What follows is one T cell receptor (beta chain) and its context. Its antigen is still unknown. The data were obtained in a study of radiotherapy plus CTLA-4 blockade in lung cancer. As for the study in general: Objective responses were observed in 15% to 20% of patients, and disease control was achieved by about 30%.

Study-level findings and limits: Researchers report tumor-derived TCR clones expanding in blood after radiotherapy plus ipilimumab. Response was reportedly best predicted by early blood T cell clone dynamics, with interferon-beta.

Sequenced by immunoSEQ multiplex PCR; TCRdb stores in-frame clones only, minus some. The sample shows about 51,000 clones, 65% to 85% of them seen only once. This TCR derives from a human donor with non-small cell lung cancer whose response to radiotherapy plus ipilimumab could not be evaluated. The material sequenced was peripheral blood, taken from a patient treated with radiotherapy plus ipilimumab.

DNA of the CDR3: TGTGCCAGCAGTGACCCCAGGGCGAATGAAAAACTGTTTTTT. It codes for CASSDPRANEKLFF. V and J are TRBV2 and TRBJ1-4; a possible D gene is TRBD1 (5 bases). Trimming pared 3 bases from V and 5 bases from J, leaving 10 bases between. CDR3 length: 14 amino acids. Germline V lookup: CDR1 SNHLY, CDR2 FYNNEI.